This TCR beta chain was sequenced in a study of blood T cell repertoires in COVID-19 (dated by TCRdb to between 2020 and 2021). About the full investigation: Collaborator samples came from the United States, Italy and Spain and covered acute and convalescent phases of COVID-19. The samples were drawn from the first 160 participants of the ongoing ImmuneRACE study and from more than 1,000 subjects provided by 6 global collaborators. The dataset comprised deeply sampled blood TCRbeta repertoires from subjects exposed to, actively infected with, or recovered from COVID-19. A freely available public database, intended as a resource for researchers studying the immune response to SARS-CoV-2, is where the repertoires were released. The material from the prospective study consisted of cDNA or gDNA derived from T cells, B-cell-depleted T cells, or PBMCs. The sample metadata nearly always contained a de-identified subject ID, COVID-19 status, age in years and sex. Where available, HLA class I and class II types were taken from metadata supplied by the sample provider and were not determined by assay-based typing.

Collaborating institutions collected whole blood in K2EDTA tubes following their own protocols. Collaborator samples were shipped for TCRbeta analysis as frozen whole blood, isolated PBMCs, or DNA extracted from either sample type. TCRbeta CDR3 regions were amplified from genomic DNA by means of the immunoSEQ Assay, a bias-controlled multiplex PCR. The authors' analysis ran thus. The number of nucleated cells in each sample was estimated by amplification of reference gene primers within the assay. To quantify the absolute abundance of each unique TCRbeta CDR3 rearrangement, sequence reads were collapsed and filtered. For each sample, productive Simpson clonality was calculated as the square root of Simpson's diversity index over productive rearrangements. In its TCRdb copy, this immuneACCESS table keeps in-frame sequences only and misses some clones. Where compared with another copy, unresolved V genes explain less than half of these, and the others have no known cause. The V and J calls and the clone size are those of that table, but D and trimming were determined from the DNA. Present in this sample are 95,000 to 150,000 clones, approximately 82% of which were seen just once. Roughly 12% of the sample goes to the ten largest clones.

The V end gives up 2 bases and the J end 3 bases, leaving 9 bases in the junction not matched to a gene. Per the germline V gene, SGHRS is the CDR1 and YFSETQ is the CDR2. The cysteine opens and the phenylalanine closes a CDR3 of 16 amino acids. Only the CDR3 portion is preserved as DNA: 48 bases, with reading frame beginning at the first base. About this clone itself: Which antigen it targets is not known. No much larger clone is present one base from it, and per-base qualities are unavailable.

Beyond this particular receptor, the publication reports: Clinical and demographic metadata were provided uncurated, with the amount varying by source and participant.

The receptor comes from a man in his sixties with acute or convalescent COVID-19. The rearranged segments are TRBV5-1 and TRBJ1-1, with 8 bases aligning to TRBD1. The sample taken for sequencing was peripheral blood. The sequenced DNA: TGCGCCAGCAGCTTACTTCCGGACAGGGAGGACACTGAAGCTTTCTTT. Translated, it gives CASSLLPDREDTEAFF.